This TCR beta chain was documented in a study of T-cell memory formation after mild COVID-19. This CDR3 region has 17 residues. The V end lost 0 bases, the J end lost 2 bases, and 16 bases lay between the germline ends. CDR1 and CDR2 (germline): MGHRA, YSYEKL. Using its own MiXCR run on the 5' RACE reads, TCRdb lists one record per CDR3 protein. The sample lists some 300,000 distinct CDR3 sequences, approximately 19% seen once, with under 25% in the top ten. The chain has TRBV4-1 and TRBJ2-5; D is possibly TRBD1 (6 bases). Sequencing used PBMCs or a T cell subset sorted from them (not recorded which). The sequence was collected from a man aged 18 to 30 who had mild COVID-19 (a few samples of this study predate the infection). Cell type and time point are not known. The CDR3: CASSQDPEGVSQETQYF. The CDR3 coding sequence is TGCGCCAGCAGCCAAGATCCCGAGGGGGTATCACAAGAGACCCAGTACTTC.